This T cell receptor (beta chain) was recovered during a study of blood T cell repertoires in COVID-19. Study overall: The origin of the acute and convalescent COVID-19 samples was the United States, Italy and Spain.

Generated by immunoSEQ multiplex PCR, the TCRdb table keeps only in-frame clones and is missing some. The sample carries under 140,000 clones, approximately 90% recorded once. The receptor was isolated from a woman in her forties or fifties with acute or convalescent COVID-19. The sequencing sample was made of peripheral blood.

The DNA for the CDR3 is TGTGCCAGCCAGACTAGCCCGGGACCCTTCGGCTACGAGCAGTACTTC. It specifies CASQTSPGPFGYEQYF. The rearrangement uses TRBV19 and TRBJ2-7, with 7 positions matching TRBD2. Germline V lookup: CDR1 LNHDA, CDR2 SQIVND (reference sequence). The CDR3 spans 16 residues. Trimming removed 9 bases from V and 3 bases from J; junction bases left unmatched: 17. Full variable domain (outside the CDR3, taken from reference TRBV19 and TRBJ2-7): DGGITQSPKYLFRKEGQNVTLSCEQNLNHDAMYWYRQDPGQGLRLIYYSQIVNDFQKGDIAEGYSVSREKKESFPLTVTSAQKNPTAFYLCASQTSPGPFGYEQYFGPGTRLTVT.